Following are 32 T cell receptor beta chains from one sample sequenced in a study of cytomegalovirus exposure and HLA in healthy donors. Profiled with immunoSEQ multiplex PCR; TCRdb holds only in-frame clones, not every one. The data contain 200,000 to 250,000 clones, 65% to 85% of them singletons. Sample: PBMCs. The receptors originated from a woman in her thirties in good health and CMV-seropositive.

The CDR3 here is CASSLGYREDSYTF. The CDR3 DNA follows: TGTGCCAGCAGTTTAGGCTACAGGGAGGATTCCTACACCTTC. The chain carries TRBV27 and TRBJ1-2, with D maybe TRBD1 (6 bases). There are 14 residues in the CDR3. The V end was cut by 2 bases, the J end by 10 bases, with 17 bases between. The germline CDR1 and CDR2 sequences are MNHEY and SMNVEV (reference sequence).

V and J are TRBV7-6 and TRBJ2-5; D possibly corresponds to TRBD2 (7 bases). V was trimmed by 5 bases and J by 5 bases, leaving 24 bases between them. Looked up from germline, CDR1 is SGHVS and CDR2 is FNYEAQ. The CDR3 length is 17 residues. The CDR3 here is CASSIGETLGGGETQYF. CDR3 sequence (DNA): TGTGCCAGCAGCATAGGGGAGACCTTGGGAGGGGGGGAGACCCAGTACTTC.

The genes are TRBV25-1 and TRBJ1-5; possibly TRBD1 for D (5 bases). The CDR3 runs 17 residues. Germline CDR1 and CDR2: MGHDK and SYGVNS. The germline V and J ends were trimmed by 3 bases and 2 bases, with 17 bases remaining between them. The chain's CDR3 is CASSDFTGTAGNQPQHF. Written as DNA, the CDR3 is TGTGCCAGCAGTGATTTCACCGGGACCGCCGGCAATCAGCCCCAGCATTTT.

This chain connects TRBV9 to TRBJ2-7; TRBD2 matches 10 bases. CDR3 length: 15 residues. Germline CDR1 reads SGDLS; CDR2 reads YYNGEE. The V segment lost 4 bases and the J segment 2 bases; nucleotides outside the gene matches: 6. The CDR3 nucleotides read TGTGCCAGCAGCTCCGGACTAGCGGCAGCCTACGAGCAGTACTTC. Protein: CASSSGLAAAYEQYF.

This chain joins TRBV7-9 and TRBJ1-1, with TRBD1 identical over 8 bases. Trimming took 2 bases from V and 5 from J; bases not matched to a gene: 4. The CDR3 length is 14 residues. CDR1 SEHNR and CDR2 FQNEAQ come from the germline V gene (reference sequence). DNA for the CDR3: TGTGCCAGCAGCTTACAGGGGGCGCGGACTGAAGCTTTCTTT. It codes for CASSLQGARTEAFF.

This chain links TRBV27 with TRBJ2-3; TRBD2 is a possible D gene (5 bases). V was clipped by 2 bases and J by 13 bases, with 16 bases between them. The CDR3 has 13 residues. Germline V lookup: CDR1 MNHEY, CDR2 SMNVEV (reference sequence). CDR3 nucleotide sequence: TGTGCCAGCAGTTTAAGGGCGGGCCGGCCCGAGTATTTT. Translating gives CASSLRAGRPEYF.

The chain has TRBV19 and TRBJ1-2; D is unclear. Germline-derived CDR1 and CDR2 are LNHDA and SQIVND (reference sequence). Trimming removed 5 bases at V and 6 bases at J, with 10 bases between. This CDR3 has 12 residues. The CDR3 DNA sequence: TGTGCCAGTAGTCCGACTCGGGATGGCTACACCTTC. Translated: CASSPTRDGYTF. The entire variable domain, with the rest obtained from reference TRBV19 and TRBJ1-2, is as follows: DGGITQSPKYLFRKEGQNVTLSCEQNLNHDAMYWYRQDPGQGLRLIYYSQIVNDFQKGDIAEGYSVSREKKESFPLTVTSAQKNPTAFYLCASSPTRDGYTFGSGTRLTVV.

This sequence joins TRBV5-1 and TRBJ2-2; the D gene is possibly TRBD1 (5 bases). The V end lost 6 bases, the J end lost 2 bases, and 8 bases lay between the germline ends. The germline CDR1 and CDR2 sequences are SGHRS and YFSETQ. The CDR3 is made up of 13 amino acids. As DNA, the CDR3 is TGCGCCAGCATGGACACAAACACCGGGGAGCTGTTTTTT. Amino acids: CASMDTNTGELFF.

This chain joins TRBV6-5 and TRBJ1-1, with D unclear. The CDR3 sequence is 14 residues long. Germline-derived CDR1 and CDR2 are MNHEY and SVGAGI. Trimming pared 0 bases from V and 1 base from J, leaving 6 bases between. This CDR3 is CASSYSHRNTEAFF. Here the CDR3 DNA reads TGTGCCAGCAGTTACTCGCACCGGAACACTGAAGCTTTCTTT.

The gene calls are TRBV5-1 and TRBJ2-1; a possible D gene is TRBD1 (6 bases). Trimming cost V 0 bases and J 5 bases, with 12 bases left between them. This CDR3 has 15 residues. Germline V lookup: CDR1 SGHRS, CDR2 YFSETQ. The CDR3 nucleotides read TGCGCCAGCAGCTTGGAAGCAGGGGCCCACAATGAGCAGTTCTTC. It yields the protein CASSLEAGAHNEQFF.

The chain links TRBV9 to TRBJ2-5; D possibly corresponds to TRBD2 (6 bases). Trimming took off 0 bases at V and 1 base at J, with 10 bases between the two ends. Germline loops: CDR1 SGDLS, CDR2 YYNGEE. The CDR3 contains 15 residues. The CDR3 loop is CASSVGVSGQETQYF. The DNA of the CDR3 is TGTGCCAGCAGCGTAGGCGTTAGCGGCCAAGAGACCCAGTACTTC.

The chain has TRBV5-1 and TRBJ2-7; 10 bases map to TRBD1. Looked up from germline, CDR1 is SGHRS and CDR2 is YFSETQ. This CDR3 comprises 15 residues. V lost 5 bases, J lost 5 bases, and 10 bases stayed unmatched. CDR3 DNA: TGCGCCAGCAGGTTAGCCGGGACAGGGGTAAACGAGCAGTACTTC. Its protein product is CASRLAGTGVNEQYF.

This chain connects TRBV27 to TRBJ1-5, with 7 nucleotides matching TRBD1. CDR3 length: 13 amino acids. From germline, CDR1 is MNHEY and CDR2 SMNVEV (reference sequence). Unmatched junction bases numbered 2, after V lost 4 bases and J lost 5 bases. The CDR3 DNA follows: TGTGCCAGCAGTTGGGACAGAGATCAGCCCCAGCATTTT. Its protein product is CASSWDRDQPQHF.

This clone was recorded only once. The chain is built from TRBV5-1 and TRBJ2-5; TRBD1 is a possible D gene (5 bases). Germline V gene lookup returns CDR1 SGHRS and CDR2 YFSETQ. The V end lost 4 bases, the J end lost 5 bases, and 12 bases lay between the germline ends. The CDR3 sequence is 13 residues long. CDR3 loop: CASSPVAGETQYF. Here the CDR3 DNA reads TGCGCCAGCAGCCCCGTAGCAGGGGAGACCCAGTACTTC.

The CDR3 sequence: CASSRTGGALEQFF. The CDR3, as DNA: TGCGCCAGCAGCAGGACTGGGGGGGCGCTTGAGCAGTTCTTC. The rearrangement joins TRBV5-1 to TRBJ2-1, with D perhaps TRBD2 (7 bases). V was pared by 4 bases and J by 9 bases, with 17 bases between. CDR1 and CDR2 (germline): SGHRS, YFSETQ. The CDR3 extends over 14 amino acids. The full variable domain, rest sourced from reference TRBV5-1 and TRBJ2-1, is KAGVTQTPRYLIKTRGQQVTLSCSPISGHRSVSWYQQTPGQGLQFLFEYFSETQRNKGNFPGRFSGRQFSNSRSEMNVSTLELGDSALYLCASSRTGGALEQFFGPGTRLTVL.

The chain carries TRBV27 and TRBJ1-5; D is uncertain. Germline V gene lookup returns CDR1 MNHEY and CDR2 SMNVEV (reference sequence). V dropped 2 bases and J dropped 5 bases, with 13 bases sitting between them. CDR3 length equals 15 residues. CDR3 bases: TGTGCCAGCAGTTTAGGGAGCCAAGCCGATCAGCCCCAGCATTTT. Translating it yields CASSLGSQADQPQHF.

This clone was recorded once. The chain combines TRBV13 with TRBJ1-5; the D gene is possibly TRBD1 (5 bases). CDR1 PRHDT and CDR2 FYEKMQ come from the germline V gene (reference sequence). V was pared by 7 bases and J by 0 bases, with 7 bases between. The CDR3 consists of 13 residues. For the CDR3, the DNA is TGTGCCAGCACGAGGGGTAGCAATCAGCCCCAGCATTTT. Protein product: CASTRGSNQPQHF.

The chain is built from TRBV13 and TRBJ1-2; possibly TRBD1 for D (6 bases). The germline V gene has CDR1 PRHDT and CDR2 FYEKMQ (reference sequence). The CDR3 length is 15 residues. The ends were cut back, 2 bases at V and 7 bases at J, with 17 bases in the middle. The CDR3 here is CASSLRGPKIGGYTF. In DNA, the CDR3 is TGTGCCAGCAGCTTACGGGGGCCGAAGATTGGTGGCTACACCTTC.

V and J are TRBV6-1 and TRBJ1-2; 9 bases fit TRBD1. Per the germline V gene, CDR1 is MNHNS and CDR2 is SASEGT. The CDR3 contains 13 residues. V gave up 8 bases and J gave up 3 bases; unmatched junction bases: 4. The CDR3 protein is CASGDRGYYGYTF. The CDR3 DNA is TGTGCCAGCGGAGACAGGGGGTACTATGGCTACACCTTC.

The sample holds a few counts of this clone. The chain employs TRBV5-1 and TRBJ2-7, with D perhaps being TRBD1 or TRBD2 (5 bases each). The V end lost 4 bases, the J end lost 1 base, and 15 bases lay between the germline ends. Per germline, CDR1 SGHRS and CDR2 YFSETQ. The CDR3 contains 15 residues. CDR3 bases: TGCGCCAGCAGCCCTATCCCCGGGGCATCCTACGAGCAGTACTTC. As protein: CASSPIPGASYEQYF.

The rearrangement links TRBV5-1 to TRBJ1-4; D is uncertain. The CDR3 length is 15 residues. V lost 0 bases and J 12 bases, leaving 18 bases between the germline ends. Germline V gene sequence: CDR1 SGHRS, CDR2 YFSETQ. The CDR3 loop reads CASSLGVRPNVELFF. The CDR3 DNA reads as TGCGCCAGCAGCTTGGGGGTCAGACCTAATGTGGAACTGTTTTTT.

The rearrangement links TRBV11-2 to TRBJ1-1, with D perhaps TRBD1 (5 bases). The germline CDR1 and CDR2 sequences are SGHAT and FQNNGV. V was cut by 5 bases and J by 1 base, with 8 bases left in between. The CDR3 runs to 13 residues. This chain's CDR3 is CASSAGQNTEAFF. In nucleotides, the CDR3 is TGTGCCAGCAGCGCAGGACAGAACACTGAAGCTTTCTTT.

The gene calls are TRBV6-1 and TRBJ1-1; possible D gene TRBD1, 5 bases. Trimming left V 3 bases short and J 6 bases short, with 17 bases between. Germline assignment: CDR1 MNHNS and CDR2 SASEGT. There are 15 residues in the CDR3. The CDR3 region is CASSEKGSGDPEAFF. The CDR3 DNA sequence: TGTGCCAGCAGTGAGAAGGGATCGGGGGACCCTGAAGCTTTCTTT.

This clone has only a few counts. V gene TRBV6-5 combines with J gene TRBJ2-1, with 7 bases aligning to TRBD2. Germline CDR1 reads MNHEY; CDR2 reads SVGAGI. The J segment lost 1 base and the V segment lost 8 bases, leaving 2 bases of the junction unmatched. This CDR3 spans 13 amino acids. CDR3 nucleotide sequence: TGTGCCAGCGGGAGGGATTCCTACAATGAGCAGTTCTTC. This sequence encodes CASGRDSYNEQFF.

The CDR3 loop is CASSVSGRSGTQYF. DNA of the CDR3: TGTGCCAGCAGTGTTAGCGGGAGGAGTGGGACCCAGTACTTC. The chain employs TRBV6-1 and TRBJ2-5; 10 nucleotides match TRBD2. V lost 4 bases to trimming and J lost 7 bases; unmatched junction nucleotides: 6. The CDR3 totals 14 residues. The germline V gene has CDR1 MNHNS and CDR2 SASEGT.

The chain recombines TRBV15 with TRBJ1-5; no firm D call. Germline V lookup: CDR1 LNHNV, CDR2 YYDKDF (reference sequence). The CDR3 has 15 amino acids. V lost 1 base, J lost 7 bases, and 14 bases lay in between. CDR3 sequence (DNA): TGTGCCACCAGCAGAGCGGGGAGGGAGCGACAGCCCCAGCATTTT. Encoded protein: CATSRAGRERQPQHF.

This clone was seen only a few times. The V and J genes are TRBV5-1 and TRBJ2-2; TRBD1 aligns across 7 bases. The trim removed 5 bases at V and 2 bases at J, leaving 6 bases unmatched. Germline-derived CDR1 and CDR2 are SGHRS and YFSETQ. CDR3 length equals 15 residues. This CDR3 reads CASSFDRVNTGELFF. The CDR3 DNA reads TGCGCCAGCAGTTTTGACAGGGTCAACACCGGGGAGCTGTTTTTT.

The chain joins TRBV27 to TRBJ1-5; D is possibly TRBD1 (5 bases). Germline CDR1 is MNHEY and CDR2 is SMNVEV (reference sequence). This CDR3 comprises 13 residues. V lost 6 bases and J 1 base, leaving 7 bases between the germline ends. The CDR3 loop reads CASRGGSNQPQHF. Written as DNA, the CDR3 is TGTGCCAGCAGGGGGGGGAGCAATCAGCCCCAGCATTTT.

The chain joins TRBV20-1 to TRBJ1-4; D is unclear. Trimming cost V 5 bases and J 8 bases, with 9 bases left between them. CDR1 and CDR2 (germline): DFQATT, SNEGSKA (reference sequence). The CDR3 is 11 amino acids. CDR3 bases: TGCAGTGCTGCCACCAGGGAAAAACTGTTTTTT. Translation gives CSAATREKLFF.

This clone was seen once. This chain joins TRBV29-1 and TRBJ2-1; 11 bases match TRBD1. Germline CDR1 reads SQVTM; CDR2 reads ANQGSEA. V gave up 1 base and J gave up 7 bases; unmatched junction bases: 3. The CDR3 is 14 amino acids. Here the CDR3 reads CSVEVGQGANEQFF. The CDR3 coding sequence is TGCAGCGTTGAAGTCGGACAGGGGGCGAATGAGCAGTTCTTC.

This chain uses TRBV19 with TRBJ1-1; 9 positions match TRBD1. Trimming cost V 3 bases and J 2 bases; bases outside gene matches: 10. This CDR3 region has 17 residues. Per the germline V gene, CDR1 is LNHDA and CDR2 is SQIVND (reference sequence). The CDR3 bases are TGTGCCAGTAGTATTCGGGAGACAGGGGGTGGAAACACTGAAGCTTTCTTT. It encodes CASSIRETGGGNTEAFF. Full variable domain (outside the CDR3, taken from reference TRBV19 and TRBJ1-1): DGGITQSPKYLFRKEGQNVTLSCEQNLNHDAMYWYRQDPGQGLRLIYYSQIVNDFQKGDIAEGYSVSREKKESFPLTVTSAQKNPTAFYLCASSIRETGGGNTEAFFGQGTRLTVV.

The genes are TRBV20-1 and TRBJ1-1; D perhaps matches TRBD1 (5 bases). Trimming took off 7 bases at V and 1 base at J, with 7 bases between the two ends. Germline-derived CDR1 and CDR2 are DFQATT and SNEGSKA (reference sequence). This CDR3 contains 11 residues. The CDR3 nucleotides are TGCAGTGGTCAGGGGAACACTGAAGCTTTCTTT. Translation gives CSGQGNTEAFF.